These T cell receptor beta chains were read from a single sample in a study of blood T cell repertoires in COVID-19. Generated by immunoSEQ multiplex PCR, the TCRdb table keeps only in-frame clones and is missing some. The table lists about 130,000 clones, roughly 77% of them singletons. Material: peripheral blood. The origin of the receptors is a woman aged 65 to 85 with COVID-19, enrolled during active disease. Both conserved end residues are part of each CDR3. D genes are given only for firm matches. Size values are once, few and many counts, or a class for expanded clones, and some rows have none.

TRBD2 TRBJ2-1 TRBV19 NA TGTGCCAGTACTCGGACTAGCGGGGTCGGTGAGCAGTTCTTC CASTRTSGVGEQFF
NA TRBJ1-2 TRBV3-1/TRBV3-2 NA TGTGCCAGCAGCCCGGCAGGGGCTCTAATAAATGGCTACACCTTC CASSPAGALINGYTF
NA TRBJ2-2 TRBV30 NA TGTGCCTGGAGCCGGAACACCGGGGAGCTGTTTTTT CAWSRNTGELFF
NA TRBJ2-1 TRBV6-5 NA TGTGCCAGCAGACTAGTTCGTGAGCAGTTCTTC CASRLVREQFF
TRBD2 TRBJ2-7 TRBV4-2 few TGTGCCAGCAGCCCGACTAGCGGGAACTACGAGCAGTACTTC CASSPTSGNYEQYF
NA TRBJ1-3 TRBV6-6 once TGTGCCAGCAGTCCCGGGGGGCCTGGGCGCTTTTCTGGAAACACCATATATTTT CASSPGGPGRFSGNTIYF
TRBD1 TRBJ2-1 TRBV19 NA TGTGCCAGTAGTATAGGACCCGGGACAGGGGGCCGCCACTCGACTACCGACTTCTTC CASSIGPGTGGRHSTTDFF
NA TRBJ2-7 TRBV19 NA TGTGCCAGTAGTGACCAGCTAACAGACGAGCAGTACTTC CASSDQLTDEQYF
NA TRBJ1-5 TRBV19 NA TGTGCCAGTAGTATGGAGGGACCCAATCAGCCCCAGCATTTT CASSMEGPNQPQHF
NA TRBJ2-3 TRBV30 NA TGTGCCTGGAGTCCCCAATTACTGTCCCGTACGCAGTATTTT CAWSPQLLSRTQYF
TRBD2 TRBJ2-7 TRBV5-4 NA TGTGCCAGCAGCCCACTAGCGGGGACCTACGAGCAGTACTTC CASSPLAGTYEQYF
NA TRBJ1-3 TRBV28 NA TGTGCCAGCAGCCCAGTAACCCACTCTGGAAACACCATATATTTT CASSPVTHSGNTIYF
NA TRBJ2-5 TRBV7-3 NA TGTGCCAGCAGCTTAATCCGGGAAGGGACCCAGTACTTC CASSLIREGTQYF
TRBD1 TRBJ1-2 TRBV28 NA TGTGCCAGCAGTGTGGACAGGACTCTCTATGGCTACACCTTC CASSVDRTLYGYTF
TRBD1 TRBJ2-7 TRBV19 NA TGTGCCAGTAGTATAGCGGCAGGGGGCCTGCTTAACGAGCAGTACTTC CASSIAAGGLLNEQYF
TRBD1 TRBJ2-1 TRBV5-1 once TGCGCCAGCAGCTTAGGATACCGGGACAGGGTTACCGATGAGCAGTTCTTC CASSLGYRDRVTDEQFF
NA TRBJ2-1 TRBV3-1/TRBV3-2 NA TGTGCCAGCGGAGGGCGGGGTCAATACAATGAGCAGTTCTTC CASGGRGQYNEQFF
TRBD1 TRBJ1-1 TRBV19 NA TGTGCCAGTAGTACACGACAGGGCTGGAACACTGAAGCTTTCTTT CASSTRQGWNTEAFF
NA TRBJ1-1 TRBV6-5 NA TGTGCCAGCAGTTACCAGAGGCTGAACACTGAAGCTTTCTTT CASSYQRLNTEAFF
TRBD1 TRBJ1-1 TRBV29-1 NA TGCAGCGTTTTGGTCGGGACAGGGATTTTTGAAGCTTTCTTT CSVLVGTGIFEAFF
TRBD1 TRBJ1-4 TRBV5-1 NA TGCGCCAGCAGTACAGGGGAAGCTAATGAAAAACTGTTTTTT CASSTGEANEKLFF
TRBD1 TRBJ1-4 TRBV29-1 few TGCAGCGGGACAGAGGGGACAGGGGGTGAAAAACTGTTTTTT CSGTEGTGGEKLFF
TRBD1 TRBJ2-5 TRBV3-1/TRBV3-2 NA TGTGCCAGCAGCCGAATGAGAGGACAGGTGGAAGAGACCCAGTACTTC CASSRMRGQVEETQYF
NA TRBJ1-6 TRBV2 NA TGTGCCAGCAGTCTCACCCGGGATCACGGCAATTCACCCCTCCACTTT CASSLTRDHGNSPLHF
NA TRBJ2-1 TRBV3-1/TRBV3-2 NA TGTGCCAGCAGCCAAGATGGTCAGTCCCGCAATGAGCAGTTCTTC CASSQDGQSRNEQFF
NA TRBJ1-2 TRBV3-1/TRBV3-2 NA TGTGCCAGCAGCCAAGTTGCCAGGGAATATGGCTACACCTTC CASSQVAREYGYTF
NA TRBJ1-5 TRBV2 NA TGTGCCAGCAGCAAAGACAACAATCAGCCCCAGCATTTT CASSKDNNQPQHF
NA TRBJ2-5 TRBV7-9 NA TGTGCCAGCAGTTCAGGGGCCTTAGAGGGGGAGACCCAGTACTTC CASSSGALEGETQYF
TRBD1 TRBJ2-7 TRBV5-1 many TGCGCCAGCAGCTTGGGACAGGGGGTCAACGAGCAGTACTTC CASSLGQGVNEQYF
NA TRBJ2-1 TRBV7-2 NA TGTGCCAGCAGAGAGGGTCCAACCTCCTACAATGAGCAGTTCTTC CASREGPTSYNEQFF
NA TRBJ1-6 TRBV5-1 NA TGCGCCAGCAGCTTGCCTCCGGGGAGCTCCTATAATTCACCCCTCCACTTT CASSLPPGSSYNSPLHF
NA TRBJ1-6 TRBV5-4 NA TGTGCCAGCTCCCCGTCCGGGATTTATAATTCACCCCTCCACTTT CASSPSGIYNSPLHF
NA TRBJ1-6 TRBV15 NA TGTGCCACCAGCAGAGAAACTCAGGATTCACCCCTCCACTTT CATSRETQDSPLHF
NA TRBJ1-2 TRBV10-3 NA TGTGCCATCAGTGAGCTTTATGGCTACACCTTC CAISELYGYTF
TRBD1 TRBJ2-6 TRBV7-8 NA TGTGCCAGCAGCTTACTACGGACAGGGGCGGGATCTGGGGCCAACGTCCTGACTTTC CASSLLRTGAGSGANVLTF
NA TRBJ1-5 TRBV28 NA TGTGCCAGCAGGGAAAGAGGAGGGCCACGAGGGGCCCAGCATTTT CASRERGGPRGAQHF
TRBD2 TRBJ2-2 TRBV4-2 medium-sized TGTGCCAGCAGCCCACGACTAGCGGGGAAGAACACCGGGGAGCTGTTTTTT CASSPRLAGKNTGELFF
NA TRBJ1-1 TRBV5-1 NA TGCGCCAGCAGCCAGACGGGGAACACTGAAGCTTTCTTT CASSQTGNTEAFF
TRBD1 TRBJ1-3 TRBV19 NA TGTGCCTCACGGAGGACAGGGGGAAACACCATATATTTT CASRRTGGNTIYF
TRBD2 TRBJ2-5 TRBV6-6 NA TGTGCCAGCAGTCCCCGGGGGGTAAAGCGGGGTCGGGAGACCCAGTACTTC CASSPRGVKRGRETQYF